This T cell receptor beta chain was identified in a study of blood T cell repertoires in COVID-19. Whole-study context: The study drew acute and convalescent COVID-19 samples from the United States, Italy and Spain. The analysed material was cDNA or gDNA that came from T cells, B-cell-depleted T cells, or PBMCs.

As originally analysed: Researchers report that nucleated cell counts were estimated from reference gene primer amplification. The data were produced by immunoSEQ multiplex PCR, yet TCRdb's version contains in-frame clones alone and is incomplete. V, J and clone size are taken as reported in that table, and D and trimming were inferred from the DNA itself. The data hold 100,000 to 150,000 clones, with 70% to 85% observed a single time. Trimming left V 8 bases short and J 5 bases short, with 18 bases between. This CDR3 has 13 residues. CDR1 and CDR2 from the germline V gene are GTSNPN and SVGIG (reference sequence).

This receptor was identified in a woman aged 60 to 75 with acute or convalescent COVID-19. The sample was peripheral blood. The rearrangement links TRBV30 to TRBJ1-2; no clear D. Written as DNA, the CDR3 is TGTGCCCTTGGACTCAGATCTCCTTATGGCTACACCTTC. Translating it yields CALGLRSPYGYTF.